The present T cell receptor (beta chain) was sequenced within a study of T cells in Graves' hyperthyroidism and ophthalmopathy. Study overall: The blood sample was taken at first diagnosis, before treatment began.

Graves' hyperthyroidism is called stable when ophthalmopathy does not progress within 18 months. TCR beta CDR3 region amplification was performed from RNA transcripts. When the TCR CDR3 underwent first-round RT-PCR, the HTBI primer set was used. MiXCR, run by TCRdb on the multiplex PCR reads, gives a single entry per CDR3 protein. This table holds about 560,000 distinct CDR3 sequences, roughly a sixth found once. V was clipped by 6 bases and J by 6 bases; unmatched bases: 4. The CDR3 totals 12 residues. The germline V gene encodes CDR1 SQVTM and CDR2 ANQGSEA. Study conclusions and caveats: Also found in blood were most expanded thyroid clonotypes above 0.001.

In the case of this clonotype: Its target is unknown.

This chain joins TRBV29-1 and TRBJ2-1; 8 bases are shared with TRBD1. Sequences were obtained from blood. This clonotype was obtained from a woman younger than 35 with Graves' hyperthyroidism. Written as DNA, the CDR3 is TGCAGCGTCGGGACAGGCCCCAATGAGCAGTTCTTC. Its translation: CSVGTGPNEQFF.